This T cell receptor beta chain was profiled in a study of tumor and adjacent non-tumor tissue in lung cancer. In the study overall: Aged about 30 to 76 years, patients included about 11 men and about five women with stage I to III disease.

This CDR3 contains 12 residues. CDR1 is SGHAT, CDR2 FQNNGV, per germline. The ends lost 9 bases at V and 5 bases at J; junction bases unmatched: 6. This sample's RNA came from whole unsorted tissue. Between August and November 2014, newly diagnosed, chemotherapy-naive lung cancer patients underwent thoracic surgery in China. With regard to this clonotype: The target antigen is unknown.

Three rounds of nested PCR, following a modified ARM-PCR protocol, produced the TCRbeta library. One entry per CDR3 protein, called by TCRdb with MiXCR from the multiplex PCR reads. The sample shows 90,000 to 110,000 distinct CDR3 sequences, roughly 75% of them seen only once. Study results and limitations: Tumor tissue had significantly higher TCR diversity than normal lung. Tumor repertoires had a smaller top 100 clone share than normal lung.

The sample consisted of lung tumor tissue. This clonotype was sampled from a woman aged 60-75 years with non-small cell lung cancer. The rearrangement links TRBV11-2 to TRBJ2-7; 8 positions match TRBD1. This CDR3 reads CASSLDRDEQYF. DNA of the CDR3: TGTGCCAGTAGCCTGGACAGGGACGAGCAGTACTTC.